This T cell receptor (beta chain) was identified during a study of T cell responses to AZD1222 COVID-19 vaccine. Study as a whole: Second-dose intervals of approximately 4 or approximately 12 weeks were pooled.

The study's findings and limits: Regions 160-218 and 743-854 held dominance among vaccine-associated CD4 TCRs, which spanned spike. The sample set comprised mostly white British donors with more females, and clonal diversity was possibly underestimated. The study sampled repertoires only after the peak T cell response.

About this clone itself: Its target is not known.

The method was immunoSEQ multiplex PCR; TCRdb's version includes in-frame clones alone and lacks a portion of them. The repertoire includes around 170,000 clones, roughly 91% of them detected once, and over 0.85% sits in the top ten. This CDR3 contains 12 residues. With 8 bases removed from V and 4 bases from J, the gap between germline ends came to 11 bases. Looked up from germline, CDR1 is SGHTA and CDR2 is FQGTGA. The sequence was obtained from an adult in good health. The V gene is TRBV7-3, the J gene TRBJ1-2; D uncertain. This sample comprised peripheral blood, obtained on day 0 of AZD1222 vaccination. The CDR3 coding sequence is TGTGCCAGCCGTAAAGGGCTCTATGGCTACACCTTC. This gives the protein CASRKGLYGYTF. Full variable domain (remainder filled in from reference TRBV7-3 and TRBJ1-2): GAGVSQTPSNKVTEKGKYVELRCDPISGHTALYWYRQSLGQGPEFLIYFQGTGAADDSGLPNDRFFAVRPEGSVSTLKIQRTERGDSAVYLCASRKGLYGYTFGSGTRLTVV.